These T cell receptor beta chains were read from a single sample in a study of control samples from healthy donors and cancer patients. Method: immunoSEQ multiplex PCR; TCRdb's copy keeps in-frame clones and lacks some. The sample carries some 140,000 clones, 90% to 95% recorded once. The sample taken for sequencing was blood. These receptors were taken from a man between 35 and 55 years old in good health. Both conserved end residues are part of each CDR3. A D gene is named only where the DNA matches it firmly. Some rows have no size entry. The others give once, few or many, or a class for an expanded clone.

J: TRBJ2-3; V: TRBV2; D: TRBD1; size: NA; DNA: TGTGCCAGCAACAGAGACAGGGCCACAGATACGCAGTATTTT; CDR3: CASNRDRATDTQYF
J: TRBJ2-3; V: TRBV5-1; D: NA; size: NA; DNA: TGCGCCAGCAGCTTAGCCGTCAGCACAGATACGCAGTATTTT; CDR3: CASSLAVSTDTQYF
J: TRBJ1-6; V: TRBV6-2/TRBV6-3; D: NA; size: NA; DNA: TGTGCCAGCAGTGCCTATCGGGGAGCAGGTAATTCACCCCTCCACTTT; CDR3: CASSAYRGAGNSPLHF
J: TRBJ2-1; V: TRBV5-6; D: TRBD1; size: NA; DNA: TGTGCCAGCAGCTCGGGACAGGTCTCCTACAATGAGCAGTTCTTC; CDR3: CASSSGQVSYNEQFF
J: TRBJ2-7; V: TRBV27; D: NA; size: NA; DNA: TGTGCCAGCCGCCGTGGGAGCGGATCCTACGAGCAGTACTTC; CDR3: CASRRGSGSYEQYF
J: TRBJ2-5; V: TRBV20-1; D: NA; size: NA; DNA: TGCAGTGCTAGTAATCGCTGGGGGGCAATGGAGACCCAGTACTTC; CDR3: CSASNRWGAMETQYF
J: TRBJ1-4; V: TRBV19; D: NA; size: NA; DNA: TGTGCCAGTACTGCGGGACAAAGGAATGAAAAACTGTTTTTT; CDR3: CASTAGQRNEKLFF
J: TRBJ2-3; V: TRBV4-1; D: NA; size: once; DNA: TGCGCCAGCAGCCAAGAAGCACGACGCACAGATACGCAGTATTTT; CDR3: CASSQEARRTDTQYF
J: TRBJ1-6; V: TRBV28; D: NA; size: NA; DNA: TGTGCCAACAGTTGGGACTTTAATTCACCCCTCCACTTT; CDR3: CANSWDFNSPLHF
J: TRBJ2-3; V: TRBV5-4; D: NA; size: NA; DNA: TGTGCCAGCAGCGGAAAGCAGGGCCGGCCTAGCACAGATACGCAGTATTTT; CDR3: CASSGKQGRPSTDTQYF
J: TRBJ1-6; V: TRBV5-6; D: TRBD1; size: NA; DNA: TGTGCCAGCAGCCTCACGACAGGGCGATATAATTCACCCCTCCACTTT; CDR3: CASSLTTGRYNSPLHF
J: TRBJ1-1; V: TRBV6-6; D: NA; size: NA; DNA: TGTGCCGCAGGATTGGGCTACGCTGAAGCTTTCTTT; CDR3: CAAGLGYAEAFF
J: TRBJ2-7; V: TRBV27; D: NA; size: NA; DNA: TGTGCCAGCAGTTTATCGACTGCAGGATCCTACGAGCAGTACTTC; CDR3: CASSLSTAGSYEQYF
J: TRBJ1-5; V: TRBV28; D: TRBD1; size: once; DNA: TGTGCCAGCAGTGGCGCGGGACAGGCCAATCAGCCCCAGCATTTT; CDR3: CASSGAGQANQPQHF
J: TRBJ1-4; V: TRBV2; D: TRBD1; size: NA; DNA: TGTGCCAGCAGGACCGGGACAGGTGATGAAAAACTGTTTTTT; CDR3: CASRTGTGDEKLFF
J: TRBJ2-2; V: TRBV30; D: NA; size: NA; DNA: TGTGCCTGGAGTCCCCTCCACGGCACCGGGGAGCTGTTTTTT; CDR3: CAWSPLHGTGELFF
J: TRBJ1-1; V: TRBV3-1/TRBV3-2; D: NA; size: NA; DNA: TGTGCCAGCAGCCAACTTCGCCAGGGTAGGACTGAAGCTTTCTTT; CDR3: CASSQLRQGRTEAFF
J: TRBJ1-5; V: TRBV6-5; D: NA; size: NA; DNA: TGTGCCAGCAGGTCCGGGCCCGGGAGCAATCAGCCCCAGCATTTT; CDR3: CASRSGPGSNQPQHF
J: TRBJ1-1; V: TRBV19; D: NA; size: NA; DNA: TGTGCCAGTAGTATAGATCGCGGGGCGAGCACTGAAGCTTTCTTT; CDR3: CASSIDRGASTEAFF
J: TRBJ2-7; V: TRBV6-6; D: TRBD1; size: NA; DNA: TGTGCCAGCAGTTCCCCGACCGGGACAGGAAGCTACGAGCAGTACTTC; CDR3: CASSSPTGTGSYEQYF
J: TRBJ2-7; V: TRBV6-5; D: NA; size: few; DNA: TGTGCCAGCAGGGCCCATTACGAGCAGTACTTC; CDR3: CASRAHYEQYF
J: TRBJ1-3; V: TRBV7-2; D: NA; size: NA; DNA: TGTGCCAGCAGCTCCGGGGGGACAAGGGGAAACACCATATATTTT; CDR3: CASSSGGTRGNTIYF
J: TRBJ2-7; V: TRBV18; D: TRBD1; size: NA; DNA: TGTGCCAGCTCAATGGGACAGGGGTACGGTCACGAGCAGTACTTC; CDR3: CASSMGQGYGHEQYF
J: TRBJ1-1; V: TRBV7-2; D: TRBD1; size: NA; DNA: TGTGCCAGCAGCTGGACAGGGCCCTCGAACACTGAAGCTTTCTTT; CDR3: CASSWTGPSNTEAFF
J: TRBJ1-5; V: TRBV7-9; D: NA; size: NA; DNA: TGTGCCAGCAGCTTGGGAGTTATGGGGGATCAGCCCCAGCATTTT; CDR3: CASSLGVMGDQPQHF
J: TRBJ2-1; V: TRBV28; D: TRBD2; size: NA; DNA: TGTGCCAGCAGCGGGGGCGAGGGACTAGCGGCTTCCTACAATGAGCAGTTCTTC; CDR3: CASSGGEGLAASYNEQFF
J: TRBJ1-2; V: TRBV6-5; D: TRBD1; size: NA; DNA: TGTGCCAGCAGTTCAGGGACAGCTCCGGCGTGGTATGGCTACACCTTC; CDR3: CASSSGTAPAWYGYTF
J: TRBJ1-4; V: TRBV15; D: TRBD1; size: NA; DNA: TGTGCCACGGGGACAGGGGATAATGAAAAACTGTTTTTT; CDR3: CATGTGDNEKLFF
J: TRBJ1-1; V: TRBV5-1; D: NA; size: once; DNA: TGCGCCAGCAGCCCAGCCGGGGGTTACACTGAAGCTTTCTTT; CDR3: CASSPAGGYTEAFF
J: TRBJ2-7; V: TRBV11-2; D: NA; size: NA; DNA: TGTGCCAGCAGCTTTGGTGACACCTACGAGCAGTACTTC; CDR3: CASSFGDTYEQYF
J: TRBJ2-1; V: TRBV11-2; D: NA; size: NA; DNA: TGTGCCAGCAGCTTAGTTACAGGCGTAGGCAATGAGCAGTTCTTC; CDR3: CASSLVTGVGNEQFF
J: TRBJ1-1; V: TRBV28; D: NA; size: NA; DNA: TGTGCCAGCAGTTTAGTTGGGGAGAACACTGAAGCTTTCTTT; CDR3: CASSLVGENTEAFF
J: TRBJ2-7; V: TRBV13; D: NA; size: NA; DNA: TGTGCCAGCAGCTTAGGCCGGGGCGAGCAGTACTTC; CDR3: CASSLGRGEQYF
J: TRBJ1-1; V: TRBV19; D: NA; size: NA; DNA: TGTGCCAGTAGTATAACCCTCGTCGGCACTGAAGCTTTCTTT; CDR3: CASSITLVGTEAFF
J: TRBJ1-1; V: TRBV6-1; D: NA; size: NA; DNA: TGTGCCAGCAGTGATCCCGGGACGGTCGGGACGGAAGCTTTCTTT; CDR3: CASSDPGTVGTEAFF
J: TRBJ1-3; V: TRBV6-5; D: NA; size: once; DNA: TGTGCCAGCACCAGGGACACCCGAGGAAACACCATATATTTT; CDR3: CASTRDTRGNTIYF
J: TRBJ1-2; V: TRBV12-3/TRBV12-4; D: NA; size: NA; DNA: TGTGCCAGCAGTTTAACGGACATTTATGGCTACACCTTC; CDR3: CASSLTDIYGYTF
J: TRBJ1-5; V: TRBV21-1; D: NA; size: NA; DNA: TGTGCCAGCAGCAAACCTCAGGGGGCTGGCAATCAGCCCCAGCATTTT; CDR3: CASSKPQGAGNQPQHF
J: TRBJ1-6; V: TRBV15; D: NA; size: NA; DNA: TGTGCCACCAGCAGGGGCCCTAGTCGGGATTCACCCCTCCACTTT; CDR3: CATSRGPSRDSPLHF
J: TRBJ2-7; V: TRBV18; D: TRBD2; size: NA; DNA: TGTGCCAGCTCACCACTCGGGATGGGTAGCGGGGGATACGAGCAGTACTTC; CDR3: CASSPLGMGSGGYEQYF
J: TRBJ1-6; V: TRBV28; D: NA; size: NA; DNA: TGTGCCAGCAGTTTATCCGGGACACTTTATAATTCACCCCTCCACTTT; CDR3: CASSLSGTLYNSPLHF
J: TRBJ2-7; V: TRBV6-6; D: TRBD1; size: NA; DNA: TGTGCCAGCAGAAACACAGGGGGCGCCGGCTACGAGCAGTACTTC; CDR3: CASRNTGGAGYEQYF
J: TRBJ1-6; V: TRBV18; D: NA; size: once; DNA: TGTGCCAGCTCACCACAGTCAGATAATTCACCCCTCCACTTT; CDR3: CASSPQSDNSPLHF
J: TRBJ1-4; V: TRBV6-6; D: TRBD1; size: NA; DNA: TGTGCCAGCAGTCTCATGCTCGGACAGGGGGACGGTGAAAAACTGTTTTTT; CDR3: CASSLMLGQGDGEKLFF
J: TRBJ2-7; V: TRBV25-1; D: NA; size: NA; DNA: TGTGCCAGCAGGTCCGCCTACGAGCAGTACTTC; CDR3: CASRSAYEQYF
J: TRBJ2-7; V: TRBV28; D: NA; size: NA; DNA: TGTGCCAGCAGTTTTCTCGGGTCCTACGAGCAGTACTTC; CDR3: CASSFLGSYEQYF
J: TRBJ2-4; V: TRBV19; D: NA; size: NA; DNA: TGTGCCAGTAGCCCGACCGGGACAAACAAAAACATTCAGTACTTC; CDR3: CASSPTGTNKNIQYF
J: TRBJ2-1; V: TRBV5-5; D: NA; size: NA; DNA: TGTGCCAGCAGCTTGGGGGCAGGGACCTACAATGAGCAGTTCTTC; CDR3: CASSLGAGTYNEQFF
J: TRBJ1-6; V: TRBV6-5; D: NA; size: NA; DNA: TGTGCCACCCGACAGATTGGGAATTCACCCCTCCACTTT; CDR3: CATRQIGNSPLHF
J: TRBJ1-2; V: TRBV2; D: TRBD1; size: NA; DNA: TGTGCCAGCAGGGCAGGGGGCATCTATGGCTACACCTTC; CDR3: CASRAGGIYGYTF